Listed below are T cell receptor beta chains from one sample, sequenced in a study of T cell repertoires in cytomegalovirus infection. TCRdb processed the reads anew with MiXCR; each CDR3 protein has one entry. The table shows approximately 470,000 distinct CDR3 sequences, with approximately 42% occurring only once. No antigen has been identified for these receptors. The source material was cultured PBMCs, sampled from culture after CMV antigen stimulation. The receptors were sampled from a human donor in good health (CMV status not recorded). Some clones in this sample may be carry-over from other donors' samples. The CDR3 runs from the conserved cysteine through the conserved F or W. Fields, in order: J gene, V gene, CDR3 length, D gene, clone size, CDR3 DNA, CDR3 protein. A D gene is named only where the DNA matches it firmly. Some rows have no size entry. The others give once, few or many, or a class for an expanded clone.

TRBJ2-2	TRBV15	15	-	-	TGTGCCACCAGCCCCCAGGAAGCCTACACCGGGGAGCTGTTTTTT	CATSPQEAYTGELFF
TRBJ1-5	TRBV7-9	14	-	-	TGTGCCAGCAGCTCCTCGACAGCCGGACAGCCCCAGCATTTT	CASSSSTAGQPQHF
TRBJ2-1	TRBV7-8	15	TRBD1	-	TGTGCCAGCAGCTCCGGGACAGGGTTCTACAATGAGCAGTTCTTC	CASSSGTGFYNEQFF
TRBJ2-3	TRBV20-1	15	-	-	TGCAGTGCTAGAGATCCCGGGGAAGCATGGAATACGCAGTATTTT	CSARDPGEAWNTQYF
TRBJ2-3	TRBV7-2	14	-	few	TGTGCCAGCAGCTCGGGATCCCAACGGGATACGCAGTATTTT	CASSSGSQRDTQYF
TRBJ2-3	TRBV7-6	15	-	few	TGTGCCAGCAGCCAGCTGACAGGGACTGTGGATACGCAGTATTTT	CASSQLTGTVDTQYF
TRBJ2-4	TRBV4-1	14	-	few	TGCGCCAGCAGCCTCCCGGTAGCCAAAAACATTCAGTACTTC	CASSLPVAKNIQYF
TRBJ2-7	TRBV7-8	19	TRBD1	-	TGTGCCAGCAGCTCGAAAGTCCCGGGACAGGGGTGGTTTTTCTACGAGCAGTACTTC	CASSSKVPGQGWFFYEQYF
TRBJ1-2	TRBV28	15	-	-	TGTGCCAGCAGTTTGATGACCGAAAATAACTATGGCTACACCTTC	CASSLMTENNYGYTF
TRBJ2-1	TRBV9	15	-	-	TGTGCCAGCAGCGCGCCGGGACCTGGTTATTATGAGCAGTTCTTC	CASSAPGPGYYEQFF
TRBJ2-3	TRBV20-1	14	-	-	TGCAGCCCAGGGGGGCGGCTGAGCACAGATACGCAGTATTTT	CSPGGRLSTDTQYF
TRBJ2-1	TRBV7-2	15	TRBD1	many	TGTGCCAGCAGCTTTACAGGGGCTCCCTACAATGAGCAGTTCTTC	CASSFTGAPYNEQFF
TRBJ1-2	TRBV6-1	14	TRBD1	-	TGTGCCAGCGGCCTCCGACAGGGGTCGGGGGGCTACACCTTC	CASGLRQGSGGYTF
TRBJ1-5	TRBV20-1	13	TRBD1	few	TGCAGTGCTAGACAGGGGGGCAATCAGCCCCAGCATTTT	CSARQGGNQPQHF
TRBJ2-1	TRBV11-2	15	TRBD2	-	TGTGCCAGCAGCCCTGGACTAGACTCCTACAATGAGCAGTTCTTC	CASSPGLDSYNEQFF
TRBJ1-1	TRBV10-3	14	-	-	TGTGCCATCAGTTCGGACGTAGTGAACACTGAAGCTTTCTTT	CAISSDVVNTEAFF
TRBJ1-1	TRBV7-2	15	-	-	TGTGCCAGCAGCCTTATTGGGAGTGCTGACACTGAAGCTTTCTTT	CASSLIGSADTEAFF
TRBJ2-7	TRBV7-2	15	TRBD2	once	TGTGCCAGCAGCTTCGAGCGGGGGTCAACCTACGAGCAGTACTTC	CASSFERGSTYEQYF
TRBJ2-3	TRBV12-3/TRBV12-4	15	TRBD2	few	TGTGCCAGCAGACCAGCGGGGGGCCTGCCAGATACGCAGTATTTT	CASRPAGGLPDTQYF
TRBJ2-1	TRBV6-2/TRBV6-3	13	TRBD1	once	TGTGCCAGCAGCCTTCGACAGGGCAATGAGCAGTTCTTC	CASSLRQGNEQFF
TRBJ2-3	TRBV11-2	16	TRBD2	-	TGTGCCAGCAGCTTAACCGCGACTAGCGCGACTGTTACGCAGTATTTT	CASSLTATSATVTQYF
TRBJ1-2	TRBV12-3/TRBV12-4	13	-	-	TGTGCCAGCAGTCCGGACGGTGATGGTGGCTACACCTTC	CASSPDGDGGYTF
TRBJ2-1	TRBV12-3/TRBV12-4	15	-	few	TGTGCCAGCAGTTTTAGGGGCCTTTCCTACAATGAGCAGTTCTTC	CASSFRGLSYNEQFF
TRBJ2-2	TRBV11-2	12	-	-	TGTGCCAGCAGCCATTACACCGGGGAGCTGTTTTTT	CASSHYTGELFF
TRBJ1-6	TRBV7-2	20	-	few	TGTGCCAGCAGCTTCCATTGGGGGGGTCTTAAGAGCTCCTATAATTCACCCCTCCACTTT	CASSFHWGGLKSSYNSPLHF
TRBJ2-2	TRBV28	13	TRBD2	-	TGTGCCAGCAGGGTACTAGCGAGGGGGGAGCTGTTTTTT	CASRVLARGELFF
TRBJ2-5	TRBV23-1	13	TRBD2	-	TGCGCCAGCAGTCGCCTAGCGGAAGAGACCCAGTACTTC	CASSRLAEETQYF
TRBJ1-6	TRBV18	14	-	-	TGTGCCAGCTCACCACCCTCCTCCGATTCACCCCTCCACTTT	CASSPPSSDSPLHF
TRBJ2-5	TRBV6-1	13	TRBD2	-	TGTGCCAGCGGGTCGGGAGGAATGGAGACCCAGTACTTC	CASGSGGMETQYF
TRBJ1-5	TRBV12-3/TRBV12-4	13	-	-	TGTGCCAGCAGGGGCCAACTCAATCAGCCCCAGCATTTT	CASRGQLNQPQHF
TRBJ2-7	TRBV3-1	17	TRBD2	-	TGTGCCAGCAGCCGCAGTCGGACTAGCGGGAGTGTTTACGAGCAGTACTTC	CASSRSRTSGSVYEQYF
TRBJ1-6	TRBV9	19	-	-	TGTGCCAGCAGCAAACATACACGCAGGGATTCAGCCGATAATTCACCCCTCCACTTT	CASSKHTRRDSADNSPLHF
TRBJ1-2	TRBV12-3/TRBV12-4	14	-	few	TGTGCCAGCAGCCCGAACGGACTGGCAGGTGGCTACACCTTC	CASSPNGLAGGYTF
TRBJ2-7	TRBV4-1	13	-	few	TGCGCCAGCAGCCAAGAGAGATCCTACGAGCAGTACTTC	CASSQERSYEQYF